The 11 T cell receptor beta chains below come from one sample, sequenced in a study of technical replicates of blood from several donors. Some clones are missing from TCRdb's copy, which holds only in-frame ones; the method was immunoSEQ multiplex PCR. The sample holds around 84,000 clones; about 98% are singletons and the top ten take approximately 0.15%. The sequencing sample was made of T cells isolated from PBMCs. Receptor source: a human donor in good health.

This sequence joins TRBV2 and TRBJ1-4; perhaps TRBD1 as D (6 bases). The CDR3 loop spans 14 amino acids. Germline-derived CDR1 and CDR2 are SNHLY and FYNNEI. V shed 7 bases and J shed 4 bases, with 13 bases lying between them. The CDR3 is CASMRTAYNEKLFF. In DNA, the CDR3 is TGTGCCAGCATGAGGACAGCTTATAATGAAAAACTGTTTTTT.

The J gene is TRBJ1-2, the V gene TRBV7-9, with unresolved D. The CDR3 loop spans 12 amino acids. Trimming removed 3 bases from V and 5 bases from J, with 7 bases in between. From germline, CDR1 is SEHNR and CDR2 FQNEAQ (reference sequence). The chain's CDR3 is CASSFEGYGYTF. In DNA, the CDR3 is TGTGCCAGCAGCTTCGAGGGATATGGCTACACCTTC.

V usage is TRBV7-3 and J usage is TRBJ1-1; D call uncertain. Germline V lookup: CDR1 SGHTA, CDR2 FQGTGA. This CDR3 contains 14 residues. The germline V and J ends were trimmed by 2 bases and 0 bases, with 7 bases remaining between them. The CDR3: CASSLSGVNTEAFF. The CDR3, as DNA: TGTGCCAGCAGCTTATCGGGAGTGAACACTGAAGCTTTCTTT.

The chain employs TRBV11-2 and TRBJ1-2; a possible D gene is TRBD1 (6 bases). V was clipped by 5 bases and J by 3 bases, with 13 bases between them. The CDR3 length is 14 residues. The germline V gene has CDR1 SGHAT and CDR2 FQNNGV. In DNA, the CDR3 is TGTGCCAGCAGCACCGGACAGCCCCACTATGGCTACACCTTC. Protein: CASSTGQPHYGYTF. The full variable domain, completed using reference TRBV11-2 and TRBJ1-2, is EAGVAQSPRYKIIEKRQSVAFWCNPISGHATLYWYQQILGQGPKLLIQFQNNGVVDDSQLPKDRFSAERLKGVDSTLKIQPAKLEDSAVYLCASSTGQPHYGYTFGSGTRLTVV.

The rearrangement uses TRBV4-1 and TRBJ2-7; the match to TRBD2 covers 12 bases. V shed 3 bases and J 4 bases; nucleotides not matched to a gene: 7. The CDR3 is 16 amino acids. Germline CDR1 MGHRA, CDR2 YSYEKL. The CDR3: CASSHTGLAGSYEQYF. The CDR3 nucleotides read TGCGCCAGCAGCCACACTGGACTAGCGGGATCGTACGAGCAGTACTTC.

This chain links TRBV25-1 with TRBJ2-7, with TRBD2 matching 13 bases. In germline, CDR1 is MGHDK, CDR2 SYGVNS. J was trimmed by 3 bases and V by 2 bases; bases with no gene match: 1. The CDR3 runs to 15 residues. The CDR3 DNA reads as TGTGCCAGCAGTGAAGGGACTAGCGGGATCTACGAGCAGTACTTC. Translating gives CASSEGTSGIYEQYF.

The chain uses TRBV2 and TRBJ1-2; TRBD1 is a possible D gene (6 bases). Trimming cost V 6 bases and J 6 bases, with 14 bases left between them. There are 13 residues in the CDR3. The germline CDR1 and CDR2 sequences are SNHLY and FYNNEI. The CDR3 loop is CASSDTGFDGYTF. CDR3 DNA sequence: TGTGCCAGCAGCGACACAGGGTTCGATGGCTACACCTTC.

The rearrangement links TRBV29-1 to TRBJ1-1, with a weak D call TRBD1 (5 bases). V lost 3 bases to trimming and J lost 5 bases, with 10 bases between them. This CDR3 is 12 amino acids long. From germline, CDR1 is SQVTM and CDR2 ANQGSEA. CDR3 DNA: TGCAGCGTTGATCAGGGTAGGACTGAAGCTTTCTTT. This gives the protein CSVDQGRTEAFF.

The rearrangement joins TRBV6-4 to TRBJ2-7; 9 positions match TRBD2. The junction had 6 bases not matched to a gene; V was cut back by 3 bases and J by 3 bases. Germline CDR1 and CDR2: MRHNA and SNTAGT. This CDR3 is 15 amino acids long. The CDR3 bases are TGTGCCAGCAGTGAGGTTAGCGGGAGTGTCTACGAGCAGTACTTC. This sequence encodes CASSEVSGSVYEQYF.

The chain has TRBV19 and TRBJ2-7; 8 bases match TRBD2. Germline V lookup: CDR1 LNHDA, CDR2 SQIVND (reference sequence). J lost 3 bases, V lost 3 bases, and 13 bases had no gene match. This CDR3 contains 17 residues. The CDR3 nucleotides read TGTGCCAGTAGTATTCTTGTCGGGGGGGCCCAGGACTACGAGCAGTACTTC. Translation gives CASSILVGGAQDYEQYF. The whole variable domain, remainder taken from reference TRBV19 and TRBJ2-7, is DGGITQSPKYLFRKEGQNVTLSCEQNLNHDAMYWYRQDPGQGLRLIYYSQIVNDFQKGDIAEGYSVSREKKESFPLTVTSAQKNPTAFYLCASSILVGGAQDYEQYFGPGTRLTVT.

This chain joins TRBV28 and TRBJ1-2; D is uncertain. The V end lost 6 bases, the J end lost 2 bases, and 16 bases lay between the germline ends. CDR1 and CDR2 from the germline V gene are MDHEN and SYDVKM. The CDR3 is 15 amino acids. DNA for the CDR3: TGTGCCAGCAGGACGACAATTTTTTACAACTATGGCTACACCTTC. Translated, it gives CASRTTIFYNYGYTF.